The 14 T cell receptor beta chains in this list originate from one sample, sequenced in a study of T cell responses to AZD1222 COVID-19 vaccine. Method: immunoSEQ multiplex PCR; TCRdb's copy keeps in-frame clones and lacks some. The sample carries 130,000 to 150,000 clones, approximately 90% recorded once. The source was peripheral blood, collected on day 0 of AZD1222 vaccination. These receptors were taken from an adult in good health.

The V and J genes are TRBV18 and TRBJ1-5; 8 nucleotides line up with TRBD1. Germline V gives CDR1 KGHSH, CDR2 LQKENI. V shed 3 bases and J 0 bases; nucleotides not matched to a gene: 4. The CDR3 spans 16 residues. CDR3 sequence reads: CASSPSTGASNQPQHF. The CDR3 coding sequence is TGTGCCAGCTCACCGTCGACAGGGGCTAGCAATCAGCCCCAGCATTTT.

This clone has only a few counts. For the CDR3, the DNA is TGTGCCAGCAGCCCCCTTGCGGCGAGGGCCAATGAGCAGTTCTTC. It is translated as CASSPLAARANEQFF. The gene calls are TRBV27 and TRBJ2-1; the D gene is possibly TRBD2 (5 bases). Germline loops: CDR1 MNHEY, CDR2 SMNVEV (reference sequence). Trimming removed 6 bases at V and 6 bases at J, with 18 bases between. The CDR3 is 15 residues long.

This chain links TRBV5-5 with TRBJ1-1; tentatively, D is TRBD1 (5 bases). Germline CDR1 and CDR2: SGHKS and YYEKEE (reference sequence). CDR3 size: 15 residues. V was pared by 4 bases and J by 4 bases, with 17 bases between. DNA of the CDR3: TGTGCCAGCAGCGGACCGGGACCGTTGGGCACTGAAGCTTTCTTT. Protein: CASSGPGPLGTEAFF.

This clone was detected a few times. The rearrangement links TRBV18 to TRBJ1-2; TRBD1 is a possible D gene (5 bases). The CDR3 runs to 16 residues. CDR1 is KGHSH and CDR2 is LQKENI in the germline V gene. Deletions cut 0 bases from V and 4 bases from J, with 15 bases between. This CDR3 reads CASSPPEGRWGYGYTF. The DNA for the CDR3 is TGTGCCAGCTCACCACCGGAGGGGCGGTGGGGCTATGGCTACACCTTC.

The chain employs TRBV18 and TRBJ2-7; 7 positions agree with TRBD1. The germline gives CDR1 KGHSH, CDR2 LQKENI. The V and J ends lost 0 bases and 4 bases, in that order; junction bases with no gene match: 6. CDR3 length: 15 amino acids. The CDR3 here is CASSPPQTGSYEQYF. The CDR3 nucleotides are TGTGCCAGCTCACCACCCCAGACAGGGTCATACGAGCAGTACTTC.

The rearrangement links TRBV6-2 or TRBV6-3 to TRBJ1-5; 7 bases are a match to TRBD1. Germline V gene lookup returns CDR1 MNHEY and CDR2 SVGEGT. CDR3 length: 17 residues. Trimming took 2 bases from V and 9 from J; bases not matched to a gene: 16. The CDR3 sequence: CASSYALLQGKSRPQHF. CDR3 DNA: TGTGCCAGCAGTTACGCCCTATTACAGGGGAAATCCCGGCCCCAGCATTTT.

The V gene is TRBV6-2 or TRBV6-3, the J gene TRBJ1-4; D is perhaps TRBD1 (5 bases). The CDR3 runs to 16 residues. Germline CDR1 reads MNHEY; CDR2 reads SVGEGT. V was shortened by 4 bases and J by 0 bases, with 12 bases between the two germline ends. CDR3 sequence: CASSFLRGSTNEKLFF. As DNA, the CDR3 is TGTGCCAGCAGTTTCCTCCGGGGCTCAACTAATGAAAAACTGTTTTTT.

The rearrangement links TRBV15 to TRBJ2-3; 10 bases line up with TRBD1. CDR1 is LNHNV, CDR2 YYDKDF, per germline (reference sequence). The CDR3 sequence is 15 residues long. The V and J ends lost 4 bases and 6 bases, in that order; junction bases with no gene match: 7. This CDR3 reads CATSTGQGGRDTQYF. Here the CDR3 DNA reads TGTGCCACCAGCACCGGACAGGGGGGTCGGGATACGCAGTATTTT.

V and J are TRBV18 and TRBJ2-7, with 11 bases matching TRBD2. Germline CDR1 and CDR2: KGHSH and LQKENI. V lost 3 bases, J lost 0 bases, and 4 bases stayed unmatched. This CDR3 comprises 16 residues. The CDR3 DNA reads TGTGCCAGCTCACCCGGGACTAGCGGCAGCTCCTACGAGCAGTACTTC. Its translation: CASSPGTSGSSYEQYF.

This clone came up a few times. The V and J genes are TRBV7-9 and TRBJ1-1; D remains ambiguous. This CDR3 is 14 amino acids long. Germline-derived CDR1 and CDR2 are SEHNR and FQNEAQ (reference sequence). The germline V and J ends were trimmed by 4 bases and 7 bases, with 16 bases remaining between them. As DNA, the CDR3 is TGTGCCAGCAGCTCCCCAAGACAACCAGATGAAGCTTTCTTT. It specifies CASSSPRQPDEAFF.

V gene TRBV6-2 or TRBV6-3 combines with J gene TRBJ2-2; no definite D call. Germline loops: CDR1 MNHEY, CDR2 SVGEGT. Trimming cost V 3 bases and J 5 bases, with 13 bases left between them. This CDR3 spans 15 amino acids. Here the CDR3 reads CASSYSLDATGELFF. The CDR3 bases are TGTGCCAGCAGTTATAGTCTCGACGCAACCGGGGAGCTGTTTTTT.

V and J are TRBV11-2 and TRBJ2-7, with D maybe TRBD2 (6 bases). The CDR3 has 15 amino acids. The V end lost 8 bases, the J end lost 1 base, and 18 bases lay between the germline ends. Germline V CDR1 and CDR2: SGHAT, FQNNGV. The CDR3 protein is CASRRSVGGSYEQYF. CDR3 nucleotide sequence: TGTGCCAGCCGTCGAAGTGTGGGAGGTTCCTACGAGCAGTACTTC.

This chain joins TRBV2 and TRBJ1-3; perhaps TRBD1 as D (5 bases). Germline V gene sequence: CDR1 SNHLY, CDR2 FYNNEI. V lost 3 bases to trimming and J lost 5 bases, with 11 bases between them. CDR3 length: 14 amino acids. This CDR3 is CASSDQGRRNTIYF. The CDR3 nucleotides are TGTGCCAGCAGTGATCAGGGCCGCAGAAACACCATATATTTT.

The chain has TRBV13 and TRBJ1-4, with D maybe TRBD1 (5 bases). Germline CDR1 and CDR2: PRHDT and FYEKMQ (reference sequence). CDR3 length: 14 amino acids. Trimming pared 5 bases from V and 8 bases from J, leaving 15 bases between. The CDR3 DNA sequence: TGTGCCAGCAGCCTGGGACCCATGGGGGAAAAACTGTTTTTT. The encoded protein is CASSLGPMGEKLFF.